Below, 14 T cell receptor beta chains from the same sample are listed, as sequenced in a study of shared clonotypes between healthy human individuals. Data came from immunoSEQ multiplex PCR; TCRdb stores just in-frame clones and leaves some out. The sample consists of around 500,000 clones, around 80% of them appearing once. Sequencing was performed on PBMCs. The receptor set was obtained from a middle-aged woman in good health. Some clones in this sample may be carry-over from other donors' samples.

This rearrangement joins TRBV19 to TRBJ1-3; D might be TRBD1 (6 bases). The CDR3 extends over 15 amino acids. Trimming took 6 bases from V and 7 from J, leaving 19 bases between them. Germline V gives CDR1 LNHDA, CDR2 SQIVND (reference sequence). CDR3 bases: TGTGCCAGTAGAGACAGGTCCCTGATATGGAACACCATATATTTT. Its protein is CASRDRSLIWNTIYF.

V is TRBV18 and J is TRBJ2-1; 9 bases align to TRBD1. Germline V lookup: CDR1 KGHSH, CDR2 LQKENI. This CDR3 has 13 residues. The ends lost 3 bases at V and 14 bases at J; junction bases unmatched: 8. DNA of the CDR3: TGTGCCAGCTCACCTCCCGCCGGGACAGGGAAGTTCTTC. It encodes CASSPPAGTGKFF.

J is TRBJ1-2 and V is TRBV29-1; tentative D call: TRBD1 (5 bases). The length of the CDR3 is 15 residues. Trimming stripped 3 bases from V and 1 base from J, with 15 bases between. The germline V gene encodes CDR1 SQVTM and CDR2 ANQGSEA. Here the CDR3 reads CSVEGVGRVNYGYTF. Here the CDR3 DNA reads TGCAGCGTTGAGGGGGTTGGACGAGTTAACTATGGCTACACCTTC.

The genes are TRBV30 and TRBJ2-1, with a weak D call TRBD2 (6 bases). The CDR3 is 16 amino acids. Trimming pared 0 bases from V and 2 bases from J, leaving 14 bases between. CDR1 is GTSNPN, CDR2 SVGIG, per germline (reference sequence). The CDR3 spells CAWSVRGGKPYNEQFF. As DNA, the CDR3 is TGTGCCTGGAGTGTACGGGGCGGGAAGCCCTACAATGAGCAGTTCTTC. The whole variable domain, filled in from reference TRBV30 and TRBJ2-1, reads SQTIHQWPATLVQPVGSPLSLECTVEGTSNPNLYWYRQAAGRGLQLLFYSVGIGQISSEVPQNLSASRPQDRQFILSSKKLLLSDSGFYLCAWSVRGGKPYNEQFFGPGTRLTVL.

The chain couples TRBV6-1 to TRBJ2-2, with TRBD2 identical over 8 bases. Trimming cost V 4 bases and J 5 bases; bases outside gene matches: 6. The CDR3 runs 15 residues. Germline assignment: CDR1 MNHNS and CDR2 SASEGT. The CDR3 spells CASSAASGWTGELFF. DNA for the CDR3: TGTGCCAGCAGTGCCGCTAGCGGGTGGACCGGGGAGCTGTTTTTT.

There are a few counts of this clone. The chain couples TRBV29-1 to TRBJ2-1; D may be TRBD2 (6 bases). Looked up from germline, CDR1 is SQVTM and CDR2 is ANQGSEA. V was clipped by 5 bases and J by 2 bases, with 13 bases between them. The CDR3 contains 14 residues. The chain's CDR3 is CSVRTRGTYNEQFF. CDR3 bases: TGCAGCGTTCGGACCCGCGGGACCTACAATGAGCAGTTCTTC.

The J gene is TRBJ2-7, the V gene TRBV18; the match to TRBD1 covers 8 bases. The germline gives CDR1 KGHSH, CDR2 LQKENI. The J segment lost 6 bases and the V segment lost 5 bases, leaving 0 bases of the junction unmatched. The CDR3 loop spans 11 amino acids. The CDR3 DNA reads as TGTGCCAGCTCAACAGGGGGCGAGCAGTACTTC. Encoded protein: CASSTGGEQYF.

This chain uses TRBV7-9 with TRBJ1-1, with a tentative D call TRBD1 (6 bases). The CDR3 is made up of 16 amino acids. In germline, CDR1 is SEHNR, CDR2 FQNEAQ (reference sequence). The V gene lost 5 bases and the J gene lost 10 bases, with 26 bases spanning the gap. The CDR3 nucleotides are TGTGCCAGCAGCCGCACAGGGCGCTCTAGGGTGGTCCGAGCTTTCTTT. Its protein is CASSRTGRSRVVRAFF.

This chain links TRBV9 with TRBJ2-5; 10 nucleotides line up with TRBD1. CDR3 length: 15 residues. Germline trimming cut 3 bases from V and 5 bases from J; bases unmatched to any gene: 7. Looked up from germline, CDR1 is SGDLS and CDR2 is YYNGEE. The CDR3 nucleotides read TGTGCCAGCAGCGCCAGACAGGGGGCATGGGAGACCCAGTACTTC. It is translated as CASSARQGAWETQYF.

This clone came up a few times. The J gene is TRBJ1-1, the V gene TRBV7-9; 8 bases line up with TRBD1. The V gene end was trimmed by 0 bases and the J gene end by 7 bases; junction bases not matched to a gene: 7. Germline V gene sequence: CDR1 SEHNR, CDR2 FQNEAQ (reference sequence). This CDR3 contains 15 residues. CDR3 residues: CASSLAGTGNNEAFF. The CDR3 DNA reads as TGTGCCAGCAGCTTAGCAGGGACAGGTAATAATGAAGCTTTCTTT.

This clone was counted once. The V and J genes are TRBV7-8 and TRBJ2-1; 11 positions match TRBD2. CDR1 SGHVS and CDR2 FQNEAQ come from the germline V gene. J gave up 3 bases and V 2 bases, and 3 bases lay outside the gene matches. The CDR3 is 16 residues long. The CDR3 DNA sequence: TGTGCCAGCAGCTTAACCGGGACTAGCGGCTACAATGAGCAGTTCTTC. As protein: CASSLTGTSGYNEQFF.

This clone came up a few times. The CDR3 sequence: CASSVGTSGRAAFEQFF. The DNA of the CDR3 is TGTGCCAGTAGCGTTGGGACTAGCGGGAGGGCCGCTTTTGAGCAGTTCTTC. The chain employs TRBV19 and TRBJ2-1; TRBD2 aligns across 16 bases. Looked up from germline, CDR1 is LNHDA and CDR2 is SQIVND (reference sequence). This CDR3 comprises 17 residues. V gave up 6 bases and J gave up 9 bases; unmatched junction bases: 11. Variable domain in full (rest from reference TRBV19 and TRBJ2-1): DGGITQSPKYLFRKEGQNVTLSCEQNLNHDAMYWYRQDPGQGLRLIYYSQIVNDFQKGDIAEGYSVSREKKESFPLTVTSAQKNPTAFYLCASSVGTSGRAAFEQFFGPGTRLTVL.

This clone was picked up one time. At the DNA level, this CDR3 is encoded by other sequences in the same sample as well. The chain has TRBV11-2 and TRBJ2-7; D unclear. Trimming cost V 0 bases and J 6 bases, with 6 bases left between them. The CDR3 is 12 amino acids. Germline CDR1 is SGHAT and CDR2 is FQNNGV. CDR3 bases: TGTGCCAGCAGCTTAGATCTCGGCGAGCAGTACTTC. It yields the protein CASSLDLGEQYF.

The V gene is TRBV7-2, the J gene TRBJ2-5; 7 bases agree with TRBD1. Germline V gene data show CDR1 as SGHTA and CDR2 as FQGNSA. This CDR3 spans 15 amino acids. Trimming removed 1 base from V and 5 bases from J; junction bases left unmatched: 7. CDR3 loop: CASSLGLGGRETQYF. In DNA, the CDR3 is TGTGCCAGCAGCTTAGGTTTAGGGGGCCGGGAGACCCAGTACTTC.